The next 27 T cell receptor beta chains were all read from a single sample in a study of beta chain features in type 1 diabetes. What was sequenced were expressed TCRB transcripts, since all of the isolated RNA had been reverse transcribed. Only in-frame clones appear in the TCRdb table, and some are missing; sequencing was by immunoSEQ multiplex PCR. Of roughly 310,000 clones in the sample, roughly 9.6% were seen once. Sequencing was performed on naive CD4+ T cells from blood. These TCRs come from a woman in her twenties or thirties in good health.

This clone turned up a few times. This chain links TRBV7-2 with TRBJ2-5, with TRBD2 matching over 9 bases. CDR3 length: 16 amino acids. Germline V lookup: CDR1 SGHTA, CDR2 FQGNSA. Losses at the gene ends were 5 bases for V and 4 bases for J; bases not matched to a gene: 11. The CDR3 is CASSRASGNTAETQYF. The CDR3 nucleotides are TGTGCCAGCAGCAGAGCTAGCGGGAACACGGCAGAGACCCAGTACTTC.

This sequence joins TRBV7-2 and TRBJ2-2; 7 bases map to TRBD2. The CDR3 is 15 residues long. The germline gives CDR1 SGHTA, CDR2 FQGNSA. J was trimmed by 4 bases and V by 5 bases; bases with no gene match: 7. The CDR3 nucleotides are TGTGCCAGCAGCCAAGCTGGGGGGGTCACCGGGGAGCTGTTTTTT. It translates to CASSQAGGVTGELFF. Based on the CDR3 plus reference TRBV7-2 and TRBJ2-2, the full variable domain is GAGVSQSPSNKVTEKGKDVELRCDPISGHTALYWYRQSLGQGLEFLIYFQGNSAPDKSGLPSDRFSAERTGGSVSTLTIQRTQQEDSAVYLCASSQAGGVTGELFFGEGSRLTVL.

The chain uses TRBV11-3 and TRBJ2-3; 8 bases are a match to TRBD2. CDR1 and CDR2 (germline): SGHNT, YENEEA. CDR3 length: 18 residues. V was clipped by 5 bases and J by 2 bases; unmatched bases: 15. The CDR3 DNA reads TGTGCCAGCAGCCCCCGTACCGAGCGGGAGCCCTTCACAGATACGCAGTATTTT. Translation gives CASSPRTEREPFTDTQYF.

This clone was observed a few times. The V and J genes are TRBV4-3 and TRBJ2-1, with 9 nucleotides matching TRBD1. The germline gives CDR1 LGHNA, CDR2 YSLEER. The CDR3 loop spans 16 amino acids. The J segment lost 3 bases and the V segment lost 1 base, leaving 4 bases of the junction unmatched. In DNA, the CDR3 is TGCGCCAGCAGCCAAGGGGGGACAGGGCTCTACAATGAGCAGTTCTTC. Translated, it gives CASSQGGTGLYNEQFF.

J is TRBJ2-1 and V is TRBV28, with 10 bases matching TRBD2. V lost 6 bases, J lost 6 bases, and 5 bases stayed unmatched. This CDR3 is built from 14 residues. CDR1 is MDHEN and CDR2 is SYDVKM in the germline V gene. The CDR3 loop is CASRPSGSVNEQFF. In DNA, the CDR3 is TGTGCCAGCAGGCCTAGCGGGAGTGTCAATGAGCAGTTCTTC.

This clone came up a few times. The chain is built from TRBV28 and TRBJ2-2; the D gene is possibly TRBD2 (6 bases). This CDR3 is built from 14 residues. Trimming removed 2 bases from V and 6 bases from J, with 10 bases in between. Germline CDR1 is MDHEN and CDR2 is SYDVKM. This CDR3 reads CASSLPRLAGELFF. The CDR3 region has the DNA TGTGCCAGCAGTTTACCCCGACTAGCCGGGGAGCTGTTTTTT.

This chain joins TRBV7-2 and TRBJ2-5, with 8 bases fitting TRBD2. V was pared by 2 bases and J by 4 bases, with 9 bases of the junction left unmatched. Germline V gene data show CDR1 as SGHTA and CDR2 as FQGNSA. The CDR3 covers 16 residues. The CDR3 loop is CASSLMGLETGETQYF. CDR3 coding DNA: TGTGCCAGCAGCTTAATGGGACTAGAAACGGGAGAGACCCAGTACTTC.

The sample holds a few counts of this clone. The V gene is TRBV7-2, the J gene TRBJ2-3, with 7 positions matching TRBD1. V lost 1 base, J lost 10 bases, and 11 bases stayed unmatched. Germline loops: CDR1 SGHTA, CDR2 FQGNSA. The CDR3 runs to 15 residues. CDR3 loop: CASSLGGQAVMPQYF. CDR3 nucleotide sequence: TGTGCCAGCAGCTTAGGAGGACAGGCGGTCATGCCGCAGTATTTT.

This clone has only a few counts. V and J are TRBV30 and TRBJ2-1, with TRBD2 identical over 9 bases. V was pared by 7 bases and J by 8 bases, with 6 bases of the junction left unmatched. Germline V gene lookup returns CDR1 GTSNPN and CDR2 SVGIG (reference sequence). The CDR3 consists of 12 residues. For the CDR3, the DNA is TGTGCCTCGACTAGCGGAGGGGATGAGCAGTTCTTC. Protein product: CASTSGGDEQFF.

The rearrangement joins TRBV4-3 to TRBJ2-2; D perhaps matches TRBD2 (6 bases). The germline CDR1 and CDR2 sequences are LGHNA and YSLEER. Trimming removed 0 bases from V and 2 bases from J, with 10 bases in between. This CDR3 has 16 amino acids. CDR3 amino acids: CASSQEAGINTGELFF. Written as DNA, the CDR3 is TGCGCCAGCAGCCAAGAGGCGGGGATTAACACCGGGGAGCTGTTTTTT.

This clone was found a few times. V and J are TRBV12-5 and TRBJ2-3, with TRBD2 matching 13 bases. Germline V CDR1 and CDR2: LGHNT, FRNRAP. The ends lost 4 bases at V and 4 bases at J; junction bases unmatched: 5. This CDR3 has 16 residues. This chain's CDR3 is CASGSGLAGVADTQYF. The DNA of the CDR3 is TGTGCTAGTGGTTCTGGACTAGCGGGAGTGGCAGATACGCAGTATTTT.

The chain is built from TRBV19 and TRBJ2-4; TRBD2 is a possible D gene (6 bases). The CDR3 totals 15 residues. Deletions cut 10 bases from V and 0 bases from J, with 16 bases between. Germline CDR1 and CDR2: LNHDA and SQIVND (reference sequence). The CDR3 nucleotides are TGTGCCACCGCGGTCCGGGAGCTAGCCAAAAACATTCAGTACTTC. Its translation is CATAVRELAKNIQYF.

The V gene is TRBV2, the J gene TRBJ1-2, with D possibly matching TRBD1 (5 bases). Trimming cost V 5 bases and J 8 bases, with 18 bases left between them. Germline CDR1 is SNHLY and CDR2 is FYNNEI. This CDR3 has 14 amino acids. The CDR3 nucleotides read TGTGCCAGCAGTCAAGGGGAATCAGGGAACGGCTACACCTTC. Translation: CASSQGESGNGYTF.

Only a few counts were recorded for this clone. The genes are TRBV4-3 and TRBJ2-1, with TRBD2 identical over 7 bases. V gave up 0 bases and J gave up 1 base; unmatched junction bases: 3. Germline CDR1 LGHNA, CDR2 YSLEER. This CDR3 is built from 16 residues. CDR3 DNA: TGCGCCAGCAGCCAAGATGCGGGAGAGTCCTACAATGAGCAGTTCTTC. Translating gives CASSQDAGESYNEQFF.

This clone came up a few times. The chain recombines TRBV7-2 with TRBJ2-1; 10 bases align to TRBD2. Per the germline V gene, CDR1 is SGHTA and CDR2 is FQGNSA. With V trimmed by 5 bases and J by 9 bases, 7 bases remained unmatched. This CDR3 is 14 amino acids long. CDR3 residues: CASSVGLARREQFF. In DNA form, the CDR3 reads TGTGCCAGCAGCGTGGGACTAGCGAGGCGTGAGCAGTTCTTC.

The V and J genes are TRBV4-2 and TRBJ2-2; TRBD2 might be the D (5 bases). Per germline, CDR1 LGHNA and CDR2 YNFKEQ. Trimming shortened V by 0 bases and J by 0 bases, and 8 bases separated the two germline ends. The CDR3 contains 16 residues. The chain's CDR3 is CASSQEVRANTGELFF. CDR3 in DNA: TGTGCCAGCAGCCAAGAAGTGCGGGCGAACACCGGGGAGCTGTTTTTT.

V is TRBV29-1 and J is TRBJ2-1, with 11 nucleotides matching TRBD1. Germline CDR1 is SQVTM and CDR2 is ANQGSEA. V lost 6 bases to trimming and J lost 5 bases; unmatched junction nucleotides: 6. The CDR3 covers 14 residues. CDR3 sequence: CSVEGQGGHNEQFF. The DNA for the CDR3 is TGCAGCGTGGAGGGACAGGGGGGCCACAATGAGCAGTTCTTC.

On this clone itself: The same CDR3 is also encoded by other DNA sequences in this sample. The J gene is TRBJ2-3, the V gene TRBV7-2, with 12 bases lining up with TRBD2. Looked up from germline, CDR1 is SGHTA and CDR2 is FQGNSA. V lost 3 bases, J lost 2 bases, and 3 bases stayed unmatched. The CDR3 loop spans 16 amino acids. This CDR3 reads CASSFGLAGPTDTQYF. The CDR3 nucleotides are TGTGCCAGCAGCTTTGGACTAGCGGGACCCACAGATACGCAGTATTTT.

There are a few counts of this clone. This chain connects TRBV29-1 to TRBJ1-5; a weak D match, TRBD1 (6 bases). The CDR3 extends over 14 amino acids. The germline V gene encodes CDR1 SQVTM and CDR2 ANQGSEA. Trimming removed 4 bases at V and 6 bases at J, with 16 bases between. This CDR3 is CSVGEGQIGQPQHF. The CDR3 coding sequence is TGCAGCGTTGGGGAGGGACAAATTGGTCAGCCCCAGCATTTT.

This clone was observed a few times. This chain connects TRBV4-1 to TRBJ2-3; 13 bases match TRBD2. CDR1 and CDR2 (germline): MGHRA, YSYEKL. The junction had 8 bases not matched to a gene; V was cut back by 3 bases and J by 5 bases. The CDR3 totals 17 residues. The CDR3 is CASSHGGTSGIQDTQYF. CDR3 nucleotides: TGCGCCAGCAGCCATGGCGGGACTAGCGGGATTCAAGATACGCAGTATTTT.

This clone has only a few counts. J is TRBJ2-5 and V is TRBV13; TRBD2 might be the D (6 bases). With 4 bases removed from V and 5 bases from J, the gap between germline ends came to 17 bases. The CDR3 extends over 15 amino acids. Germline V CDR1 and CDR2: PRHDT, FYEKMQ (reference sequence). The CDR3 loop reads CASSSTTGRGETQYF. The DNA for the CDR3 is TGTGCCAGCAGCTCCACCACCGGGAGAGGTGAGACCCAGTACTTC.

The gene calls are TRBV29-1 and TRBJ1-5, with D maybe TRBD1 (6 bases). The V gene's germline CDR1 is SQVTM and CDR2 ANQGSEA. Trimming removed 6 bases from V and 6 bases from J, with 15 bases in between. The CDR3 spans 13 residues. In DNA form, the CDR3 reads TGCAGCGTCGTCCAGGGGTCGGGTCAGCCCCAGCATTTT. Translated, it gives CSVVQGSGQPQHF. The full variable domain, with the rest looked up from reference TRBV29-1 and TRBJ1-5, is SAVISQKPSRDICQRGTSLTIQCQVDSQVTMMFWYRQQPGQSLTLIATANQGSEATYESGFVIDKFPISRPNLTFSTLTVSNMSPEDSSIYLCSVVQGSGQPQHFGDGTRLSIL.

The V call is TRBV27, the J call TRBJ2-2; no definite D call. The germline V gene has CDR1 MNHEY and CDR2 SMNVEV (reference sequence). This CDR3 comprises 15 residues. V was trimmed by 1 base and J by 4 bases, leaving 10 bases between them. The CDR3 loop is CASSLYPVATGELFF. CDR3 nucleotide sequence: TGTGCCAGCAGTTTATACCCAGTTGCCACCGGGGAGCTGTTTTTT.

This clone was counted a few times. The chain employs TRBV5-1 and TRBJ1-5; tentatively, D is TRBD1 (5 bases). The germline V gene encodes CDR1 SGHRS and CDR2 YFSETQ. Trimming pared 1 base from V and 3 bases from J, leaving 14 bases between. CDR3 length: 16 amino acids. The CDR3: CASSLNPTENNQPQHF. The DNA of the CDR3 is TGCGCCAGCAGCTTGAATCCGACAGAAAACAATCAGCCCCAGCATTTT.

This clone was found a few times. The genes are TRBV20-1 and TRBJ2-1; D perhaps matches TRBD2 (5 bases). V shed 6 bases and J shed 9 bases, with 12 bases lying between them. CDR1 is DFQATT, CDR2 SNEGSKA, per germline (reference sequence). This CDR3 has 11 amino acids. The CDR3 DNA follows: TGCAGTGCCGCGGGCCGGGGTGAGCAGTTCTTC. Protein: CSAAGRGEQFF.

The chain combines TRBV5-1 with TRBJ2-3, with a weak D call TRBD1 (6 bases). The CDR3 is 15 amino acids. Germline CDR1 and CDR2: SGHRS and YFSETQ. V was shortened by 2 bases and J by 2 bases, with 12 bases between the two germline ends. The CDR3 region has the DNA TGCGCCAGCAGCTTCGCCAGGGGTTACACAGATACGCAGTATTTT. It is translated as CASSFARGYTDTQYF.

V is TRBV7-3 and J is TRBJ1-5; D may be TRBD1 (5 bases). Germline assignment: CDR1 SGHTA and CDR2 FQGTGA. With 5 bases removed from V and 4 bases from J, the gap between germline ends came to 12 bases. The CDR3 covers 14 residues. Here the CDR3 DNA reads TGTGCCAGCAGCCCCGGGGGGAGGAATCAGCCCCAGCATTTT. Its protein product is CASSPGGRNQPQHF.